One and the same sample provided the 6 T cell receptor beta chains below, sequenced in a study of cytomegalovirus exposure and HLA in healthy donors. Vbeta (60) and Jbeta (13) primers were used in the PCR. Measured with immunoSEQ multiplex PCR; TCRdb has only the in-frame clones, and not every one. Found here are roughly 120,000 clones, more than 65% of them singletons; the top ten hold 3.5% to 4%. Sequences were obtained from PBMCs. The source is a human donor in good health.

This clone was recorded only once. The J gene is TRBJ1-2, the V gene TRBV11-2; 8 bases fit TRBD1. This CDR3 spans 15 amino acids. The germline V gene encodes CDR1 SGHAT and CDR2 FQNNGV. Losses at the gene ends were 5 bases for V and 3 bases for J; bases not matched to a gene: 8. DNA of the CDR3: TGTGCCAGCAGCCAGGGGACAGGAAGGGACTATGGCTACACCTTC. Translated, it gives CASSQGTGRDYGYTF.

The chain employs TRBV2 and TRBJ1-1; D uncertain. The V and J ends lost 2 bases and 5 bases respectively, with 9 bases between them. CDR1 SNHLY and CDR2 FYNNEI come from the germline V gene. CDR3 length: 13 residues. This CDR3 is CASSENSGTEAFF. CDR3 in DNA: TGTGCCAGCAGTGAAAATTCGGGGACTGAAGCTTTCTTT.

This clone was seen a few times. The gene calls are TRBV14 and TRBJ2-7; D possibly corresponds to TRBD2 (6 bases). Germline assignment: CDR1 SGHDN and CDR2 FVKESK. The CDR3 is 15 residues long. Trimming took 1 base from V and 6 from J, leaving 16 bases between them. The CDR3 sequence is CASSQGSSVLAEQYF. CDR3 DNA sequence: TGTGCCAGCAGCCAAGGCTCTAGCGTCCTGGCCGAGCAGTACTTC.

This clone was detected once. This sequence joins TRBV10-2 and TRBJ2-5, with 7 bases identical to TRBD2. CDR3 length: 15 amino acids. V gave up 5 bases and J gave up 11 bases; unmatched junction bases: 17. From germline, CDR1 is WSHSY and CDR2 SAAADI. CDR3 nucleotide sequence: TGCGCCAGCAGTCCTCTAGCGGCCCAACCGTGGGAGCAGTACTTC. This gives the protein CASSPLAAQPWEQYF.

This rearrangement joins TRBV5-1 to TRBJ2-1; 7 nucleotides agree with TRBD1. CDR1 is SGHRS and CDR2 is YFSETQ in the germline V gene. The junction had 4 bases not matched to a gene; V was cut back by 5 bases and J by 5 bases. There are 13 residues in the CDR3. CDR3 in amino acids: CASRQGTDNEQFF. CDR3 in DNA: TGCGCCAGCAGGCAGGGGACAGACAATGAGCAGTTCTTC.

This chain connects TRBV5-1 to TRBJ1-1; 9 bases are shared with TRBD1. The junction had 5 bases not matched to a gene; V was cut back by 4 bases and J by 4 bases. This CDR3 region has 14 residues. CDR1 and CDR2 from the germline V gene are SGHRS and YFSETQ. This CDR3 reads CASSPGQGLTEAFF. The CDR3 DNA sequence: TGCGCCAGCAGCCCCGGACAGGGGCTCACTGAAGCTTTCTTT. The whole variable domain, filled in from reference TRBV5-1 and TRBJ1-1, reads KAGVTQTPRYLIKTRGQQVTLSCSPISGHRSVSWYQQTPGQGLQFLFEYFSETQRNKGNFPGRFSGRQFSNSRSEMNVSTLELGDSALYLCASSPGQGLTEAFFGQGTRLTVV.